These 9 T cell receptor beta chains originate from one sample sequenced in a study of cytomegalovirus exposure and HLA in healthy donors. Amplification used 60 Vbeta primers and 13 Jbeta primers. Here immunoSEQ multiplex PCR was the method, and the copy in TCRdb shows in-frame clones only, minus some. The data hold 130,000 or so clones, with around 59% observed a single time. The sample consisted of PBMCs. The receptors shown here come from a male donor in good health and CMV-seronegative.

The V call is TRBV18, the J call TRBJ1-4, with D tentatively TRBD1 (5 bases). The V gene's germline CDR1 is KGHSH and CDR2 LQKENI. CDR3 size: 15 residues. V lost 6 bases to trimming and J lost 8 bases, with 19 bases between them. CDR3 loop: CASSPRQPEGEKLFF. CDR3 DNA: TGTGCCAGCTCCCCGAGACAGCCGGAGGGAGAAAAACTGTTTTTT. Variable domain in full (rest from reference TRBV18 and TRBJ1-4): NAGVMQNPRHLVRRRGQEARLRCSPMKGHSHVYWYRQLPEEGLKFMVYLQKENIIDESGMPKERFSAEFPKEGPSILRIQQVVRGDSAAYFCASSPRQPEGEKLFFGSGTQLSVL.

The chain uses TRBV6-1 and TRBJ1-5; 7 positions agree with TRBD1. Trimming at V came to 6 bases and at J to 3 bases, leaving 2 bases not matched to a gene. The germline gives CDR1 MNHNS, CDR2 SASEGT. This CDR3 has 13 amino acids. CDR3 protein: CASRDRDNQPQHF. DNA for the CDR3: TGTGCCAGCAGAGACAGGGACAATCAGCCCCAGCATTTT.

The DNA of the CDR3 is TGTGCCAGCAGCCCGCAGGGTGGAGTGGTTAATGAGCAGTTCTTC. Its protein is CASSPQGGVVNEQFF. J is TRBJ2-1 and V is TRBV7-6; TRBD1 is a possible D gene (5 bases). The CDR3 extends over 15 amino acids. Trimming took off 5 bases at V and 7 bases at J, with 18 bases between the two ends. Germline CDR1 SGHVS, CDR2 FNYEAQ.

The chain employs TRBV9 and TRBJ1-1; D not certain. V was shortened by 0 bases and J by 3 bases, with 6 bases between the two germline ends. CDR3 size: 13 residues. Germline V gives CDR1 SGDLS, CDR2 YYNGEE. The CDR3 nucleotides are TGTGCCAGCAGCGTAGTAGAGTACACTGAAGCTTTCTTT. It is translated as CASSVVEYTEAFF.

The V call is TRBV5-4, the J call TRBJ2-3, with D hard to call. Germline CDR1 SGHNT, CDR2 YYREEE (reference sequence). The length of the CDR3 is 14 residues. V was pared by 0 bases and J by 3 bases, with 8 bases between. CDR3 residues: CASSLADFTDTQYF. CDR3 nucleotides: TGTGCCAGCAGCTTGGCAGATTTTACAGATACGCAGTATTTT. Drawing the rest from reference TRBV5-4 and TRBJ2-3, the complete variable domain is ETGVTQSPTHLIKTRGQQVTLRCSSQSGHNTVSWYQQALGQGPQFIFQYYREEENGRGNFPPRFSGLQFPNYSSELNVNALELDDSALYLCASSLADFTDTQYFGPGTRLTVL.

The chain employs TRBV5-1 and TRBJ2-7; 8 bases agree with TRBD2. The CDR3 length is 14 residues. V shed 6 bases and J 0 bases; nucleotides not matched to a gene: 5. From germline, CDR1 is SGHRS and CDR2 YFSETQ. This CDR3 is CASKTAGASYEQYF. The CDR3 DNA sequence: TGCGCCAGCAAGACAGCGGGGGCCTCCTACGAGCAGTACTTC. Based on the CDR3 plus reference TRBV5-1 and TRBJ2-7, the full variable domain is KAGVTQTPRYLIKTRGQQVTLSCSPISGHRSVSWYQQTPGQGLQFLFEYFSETQRNKGNFPGRFSGRQFSNSRSEMNVSTLELGDSALYLCASKTAGASYEQYFGPGTRLTVT.

The gene calls are TRBV5-1 and TRBJ1-5, with D maybe TRBD1 (6 bases). V gave up 4 bases and J gave up 0 bases, with 17 bases separating them. CDR3 length: 17 residues. The germline V gene encodes CDR1 SGHRS and CDR2 YFSETQ. The CDR3 loop is CASSPGSQGYSNQPQHF. CDR3 DNA sequence: TGCGCCAGCAGCCCCGGCTCCCAGGGGTATAGCAATCAGCCCCAGCATTTT.

In this sample, this clone turned up a few times. The rearrangement links TRBV4-3 to TRBJ1-6; 7 bases are shared with TRBD1. The germline CDR1 and CDR2 sequences are LGHNA and YSLEER. V lost 3 bases, J lost 7 bases, and 12 bases stayed unmatched. The CDR3 spans 17 residues. CDR3 DNA: TGCGCCAGCAGCCAGGTTACAACCGGGACAGTAAATTCACCCCTCCACTTT. Translated: CASSQVTTGTVNSPLHF.

This sequence joins TRBV27 and TRBJ2-7; 7 bases are shared with TRBD1. The CDR3 runs to 13 residues. With 2 bases clipped from V and 4 bases from J, the junction kept 2 bases outside the gene matches. Germline V lookup: CDR1 MNHEY, CDR2 SMNVEV (reference sequence). The CDR3 DNA reads as TGTGCCAGCAGTTTAGGCAGGGGGTACGAGCAGTACTTC. Translating gives CASSLGRGYEQYF.